The following is a TCR beta chain sequence with its context. Its antigen is still unknown. The repertoire was sequenced with immunoSEQ multiplex PCR; TCRdb's copy has only in-frame clones and lacks some. The data hold roughly 120,000 clones, with around 94% observed a single time. Germline V gene data show CDR1 as MGHDK and CDR2 as SYGVNS. The CDR3 contains 13 residues. V gave up 2 bases and J gave up 5 bases; unmatched junction bases: 1. This record comes from a study of human thymus T cells. General study points: Thymic and blood repertoires appeared to show biased V and J gene usage. There were highly overlapping thymic repertoires among unrelated individuals, as related research reported.

Resections removed during corrective heart surgery provided the thymus tissue used. The donors were infants in Finland with congenital heart defects, otherwise immunologically healthy. Sequenced: thymus tissue. V gene TRBV25-1 combines with J gene TRBJ2-5; 8 bases are shared with TRBD1. The receptor was isolated from a boy under two years old with a congenital heart defect but otherwise immunologically healthy. CDR3 nucleotide sequence: TGTGCCAGCAGTGAACGACAGGGGGAGACCCAGTACTTC. It codes for CASSERQGETQYF. Full variable domain (rest looked up from reference TRBV25-1 and TRBJ2-5): EADIYQTPRYLVIGTGKKITLECSQTMGHDKMYWYQQDPGMELHLIHYSYGVNSTEKGDLSSESTVSRIRTEHFPLTLESARPSHTSQYLCASSERQGETQYFGPGTRLLVL.